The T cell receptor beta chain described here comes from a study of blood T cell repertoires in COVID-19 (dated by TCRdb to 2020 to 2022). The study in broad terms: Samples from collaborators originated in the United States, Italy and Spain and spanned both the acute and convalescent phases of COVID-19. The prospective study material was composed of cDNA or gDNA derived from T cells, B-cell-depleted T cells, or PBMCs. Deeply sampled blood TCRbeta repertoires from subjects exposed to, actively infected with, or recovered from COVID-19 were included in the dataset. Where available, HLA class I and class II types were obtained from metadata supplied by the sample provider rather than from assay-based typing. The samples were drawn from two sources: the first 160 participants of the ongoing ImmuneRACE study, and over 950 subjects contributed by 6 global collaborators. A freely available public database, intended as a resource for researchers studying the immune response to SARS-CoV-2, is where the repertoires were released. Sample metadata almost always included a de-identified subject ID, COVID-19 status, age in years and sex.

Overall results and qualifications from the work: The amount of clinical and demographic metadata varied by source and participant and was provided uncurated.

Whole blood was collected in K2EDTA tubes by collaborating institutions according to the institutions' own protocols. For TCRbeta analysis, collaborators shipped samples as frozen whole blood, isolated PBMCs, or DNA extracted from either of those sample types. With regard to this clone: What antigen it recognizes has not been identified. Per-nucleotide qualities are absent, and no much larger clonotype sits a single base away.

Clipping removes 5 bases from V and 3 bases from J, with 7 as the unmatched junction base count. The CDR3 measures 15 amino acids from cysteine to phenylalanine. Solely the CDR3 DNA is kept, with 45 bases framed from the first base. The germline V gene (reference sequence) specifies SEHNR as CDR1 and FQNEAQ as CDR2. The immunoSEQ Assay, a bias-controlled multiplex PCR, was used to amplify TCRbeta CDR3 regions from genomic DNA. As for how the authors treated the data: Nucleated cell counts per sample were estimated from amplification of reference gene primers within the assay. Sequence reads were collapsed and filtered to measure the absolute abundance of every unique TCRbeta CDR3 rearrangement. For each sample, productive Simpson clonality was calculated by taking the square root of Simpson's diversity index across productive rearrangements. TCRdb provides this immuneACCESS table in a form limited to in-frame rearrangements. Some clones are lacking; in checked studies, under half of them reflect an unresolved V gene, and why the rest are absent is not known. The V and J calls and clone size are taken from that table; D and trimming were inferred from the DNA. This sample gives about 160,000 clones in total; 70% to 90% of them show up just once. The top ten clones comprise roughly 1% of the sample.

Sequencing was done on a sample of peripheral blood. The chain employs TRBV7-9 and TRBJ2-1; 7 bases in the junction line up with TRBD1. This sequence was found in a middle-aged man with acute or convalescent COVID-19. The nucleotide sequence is TGTGCCAGCAGCAGAACCGGGACAGACTACAATGAGCAGTTCTTC. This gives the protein CASSRTGTDYNEQFF.